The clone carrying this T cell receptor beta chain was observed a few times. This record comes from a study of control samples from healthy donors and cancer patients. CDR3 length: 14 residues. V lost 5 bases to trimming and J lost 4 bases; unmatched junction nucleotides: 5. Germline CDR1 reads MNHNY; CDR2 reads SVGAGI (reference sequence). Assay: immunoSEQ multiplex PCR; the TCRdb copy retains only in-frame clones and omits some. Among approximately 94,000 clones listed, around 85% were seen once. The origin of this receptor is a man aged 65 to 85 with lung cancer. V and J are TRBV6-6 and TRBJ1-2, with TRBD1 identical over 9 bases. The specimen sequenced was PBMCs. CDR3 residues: CASSQGQGSYGYTF. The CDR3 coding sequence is TGTGCCAGCAGTCAAGGACAGGGGTCCTATGGCTACACCTTC.